This T cell receptor beta chain was identified during a study of CD8+ T cells in alopecia areata. Whole-study results and caveats: Tofacitinib delivered significant drops in scalp clonality and in expanded CD8+ clones among the top 100. Persistence of many expanded lesional clones was seen in scalp and blood during tofacitinib.

The sample holds a few counts of this clone. What it binds is unknown. Following extraction, RNA underwent reverse transcription to cDNA, which served as the sequencing template. Profiled with immunoSEQ multiplex PCR; TCRdb holds only in-frame clones, not every one. The sample carries about 200,000 clones, around two fifths recorded once. Treatment reported: oral pan-JAK inhibitor, 5-10 mg twice daily. Cell sorting on a FACSAria was used to separate CD4+ and CD8+ T cells from the PBMCs. The material sequenced was CD4+ T cells sorted from blood, taken at approximately week 34, from a patient treated with tofacitinib. The sequence was obtained from a human donor with alopecia areata.

CDR3 region: CASSLGGTKNIQYF. Written as DNA, the CDR3 is TGTGCCAGCAGCTTGGGAGGGACCAAAAACATTCAGTACTTC. The chain links TRBV5-4 to TRBJ2-4; D may be TRBD2 (5 bases). Trimming took off 0 bases at V and 2 bases at J, with 6 bases between the two ends. The length of the CDR3 is 14 residues. The germline V gene has CDR1 SGHNT and CDR2 YYREEE (reference sequence).